A selection of T cell receptor beta chains follows, all from one sample in a study of cytomegalovirus exposure and HLA in healthy donors. Sequencing was performed with immunoSEQ multiplex PCR; in TCRdb, only in-frame clones are kept and a portion is missing. Of over 90,000 clones listed, around 74% are singletons. Material: PBMCs. These receptor sequences come from a female donor in good health and CMV-seropositive. CDR3s include the opening cysteine and the closing phenylalanine or tryptophan. The D gene is left open where the match is weak. Size values are once, few and many counts, or a class for expanded clones, and some rows have none.

j_call: TRBJ1-5
d_call: NA
clone_size: NA
v_call: TRBV28
cdr3_nt: TGTGCCAGCAGTTTAACAGGTTCTTATCAGCCCCAGCATTTT
cdr3_aa: CASSLTGSYQPQHF

j_call: TRBJ2-1
d_call: NA
clone_size: few
v_call: TRBV7-8
cdr3_nt: TGTGCCAGCAGCCCTAAGCTATTCTTCGCGAGGGTCGGGGATGAGCAGTTCTTC
cdr3_aa: CASSPKLFFARVGDEQFF

j_call: TRBJ2-7
d_call: TRBD1
clone_size: few
v_call: TRBV5-1
cdr3_nt: TGCGCCAGCAGCTTCGGGACAGGGGTTTACGAGCAGTACTTC
cdr3_aa: CASSFGTGVYEQYF

j_call: TRBJ1-2
d_call: NA
clone_size: once
v_call: TRBV15
cdr3_nt: TGTGCCACCAGCAGAGGCGTACAGGGAGTCTCTGGCTACACCTTC
cdr3_aa: CATSRGVQGVSGYTF

j_call: TRBJ1-3
d_call: NA
clone_size: NA
v_call: TRBV30
cdr3_nt: TGTGCCTGGAGTCTACAGGGAGCTGGAAACACCATATATTTT
cdr3_aa: CAWSLQGAGNTIYF

j_call: TRBJ2-5
d_call: TRBD1
clone_size: NA
v_call: TRBV7-2
cdr3_nt: TGTGCCAGCAGCTTAGGGGACAGTGAGACCCAGTACTTC
cdr3_aa: CASSLGDSETQYF

j_call: TRBJ1-2
d_call: TRBD1
clone_size: once
v_call: TRBV9
cdr3_nt: TGTGCCAGCAGCCCTCGATCGACAGGGGCCCTTAACTATGGCTACACCTTC
cdr3_aa: CASSPRSTGALNYGYTF

j_call: TRBJ1-1
d_call: NA
clone_size: NA
v_call: TRBV15
cdr3_nt: TGTGCCACCAGCAGAGAATCAGGGATGTGGTCTGGAAACACTGAAGCTTTCTTT
cdr3_aa: CATSRESGMWSGNTEAFF

j_call: TRBJ2-3
d_call: NA
clone_size: NA
v_call: TRBV9
cdr3_nt: TGTGCCAGCAGCTCTCCGACGGGGATTAGCACAGATACGCAGTATTTT
cdr3_aa: CASSSPTGISTDTQYF

j_call: TRBJ1-1
d_call: TRBD1
clone_size: few
v_call: TRBV2
cdr3_nt: TGTGCCAGCAGTGAGAACAGGGGAAATGAAGCTTTCTTT
cdr3_aa: CASSENRGNEAFF

j_call: TRBJ2-1
d_call: TRBD1
clone_size: NA
v_call: TRBV2
cdr3_nt: TGTGCCAGCAGTCAGGGACAGGATAAGCAGTTCTTC
cdr3_aa: CASSQGQDKQFF

j_call: TRBJ2-7
d_call: NA
clone_size: NA
v_call: TRBV5-1
cdr3_nt: TGCGCCAGCAGTAGGACGGGGAGCTACGAGCAGTACTTC
cdr3_aa: CASSRTGSYEQYF

j_call: TRBJ2-5
d_call: NA
clone_size: NA
v_call: TRBV5-6
cdr3_nt: TGTGCCAGCAGCTGGGACGGACAGTACCAAGAGACCCAGTACTTC
cdr3_aa: CASSWDGQYQETQYF

j_call: TRBJ2-7
d_call: NA
clone_size: NA
v_call: TRBV29-1
cdr3_nt: TGCAGCGTTGCAGATAGCTCCACGGGGGAGCAGTACTTC
cdr3_aa: CSVADSSTGEQYF

j_call: TRBJ2-3
d_call: NA
clone_size: few
v_call: TRBV6-5
cdr3_nt: TGTGCCAGCAGTTCCCCTAGCACAGATACGCAGTATTTT
cdr3_aa: CASSSPSTDTQYF

j_call: TRBJ2-3
d_call: NA
clone_size: once
v_call: TRBV4-3
cdr3_nt: TGCGCCAGCAGCCAAGATCAGCGGGATACGCAGTATTTT
cdr3_aa: CASSQDQRDTQYF

j_call: TRBJ1-1
d_call: NA
clone_size: NA
v_call: TRBV30
cdr3_nt: TGTGCCTGGAGTGGACTGATGAACACTGAAGCTTTCTTT
cdr3_aa: CAWSGLMNTEAFF

j_call: TRBJ1-2
d_call: TRBD1
clone_size: once
v_call: TRBV6-5
cdr3_nt: TGTGCCAGCAGTTACACGGGACAGGCGGCGTATGGCTACACCTTC
cdr3_aa: CASSYTGQAAYGYTF

j_call: TRBJ1-1
d_call: NA
clone_size: NA
v_call: TRBV19
cdr3_nt: TGTGCCAGTCAATCTCAGGCGATGAACACTGAAGCTTTCTTT
cdr3_aa: CASQSQAMNTEAFF

j_call: TRBJ2-3
d_call: NA
clone_size: once
v_call: TRBV5-4
cdr3_nt: TGTGCCAGCAGCCCCACTACCGATACGCAGTATTTT
cdr3_aa: CASSPTTDTQYF

j_call: TRBJ2-7
d_call: TRBD1
clone_size: NA
v_call: TRBV2
cdr3_nt: TGTGCCAGCAGTGAAGGGACAGGCCCCTACGAGCAGTACTTC
cdr3_aa: CASSEGTGPYEQYF

j_call: TRBJ1-4
d_call: NA
clone_size: NA
v_call: TRBV20-1
cdr3_nt: TGCAGTGCCCGTAATGAAAAACTGTTTTTT
cdr3_aa: CSARNEKLFF

j_call: TRBJ1-1
d_call: NA
clone_size: few
v_call: TRBV6-5
cdr3_nt: TGTGCCAGCAGTTACCAGGGTTGGCGCACTGAAGCTTTCTTT
cdr3_aa: CASSYQGWRTEAFF

j_call: TRBJ1-1
d_call: NA
clone_size: NA
v_call: TRBV4-1
cdr3_nt: TGCGCCAGCAGCCAAAGTTCAGGGATTGAAGCTTTCTTT
cdr3_aa: CASSQSSGIEAFF

j_call: TRBJ1-2
d_call: TRBD1
clone_size: NA
v_call: TRBV7-9
cdr3_nt: TGTGCCAGCAGCACAGGACAGGTCGCGACTTCGGTCTACACCTTC
cdr3_aa: CASSTGQVATSVYTF

j_call: TRBJ1-1
d_call: TRBD1
clone_size: NA
v_call: TRBV19
cdr3_nt: TGTGCCAGTAATCCAACAGGGGGCTATGGTGAAGCTTTCTTT
cdr3_aa: CASNPTGGYGEAFF

j_call: TRBJ1-2
d_call: NA
clone_size: NA
v_call: TRBV2
cdr3_nt: TGTGCCAGCAGTGAGACAGGCCCCGTCTATGGCTACACCTTC
cdr3_aa: CASSETGPVYGYTF

j_call: TRBJ1-6
d_call: TRBD1
clone_size: NA
v_call: TRBV18
cdr3_nt: TGTGCCAGCTCAACATCCGGGACAGCTAATTCACCCCTCCACTTT
cdr3_aa: CASSTSGTANSPLHF

j_call: TRBJ2-1
d_call: NA
clone_size: NA
v_call: TRBV9
cdr3_nt: TGTGCCAGCAGCCCCCGGGTTGTACACGAGCAGTTCTTC
cdr3_aa: CASSPRVVHEQFF

j_call: TRBJ2-3
d_call: NA
clone_size: NA
v_call: TRBV7-2
cdr3_nt: TGTGCCAGCAGCCCCTTTGATACGCAGTATTTT
cdr3_aa: CASSPFDTQYF

j_call: TRBJ2-1
d_call: NA
clone_size: NA
v_call: TRBV4-3
cdr3_nt: TGCGCCAGCAGCCAAGAGTCGGCAGGAACCTACAATGAGCAGTTCTTC
cdr3_aa: CASSQESAGTYNEQFF

j_call: TRBJ2-5
d_call: NA
clone_size: few
v_call: TRBV6-6
cdr3_nt: TGTGCCAGCAACCTAGACAGGCAAGAGACCCAGTACTTC
cdr3_aa: CASNLDRQETQYF

j_call: TRBJ2-2
d_call: TRBD2
clone_size: NA
v_call: TRBV2
cdr3_nt: TGTGCCAGCACGGCGGGAGCGGGCACCGGGGAGCTGTTTTTT
cdr3_aa: CASTAGAGTGELFF

j_call: TRBJ2-1
d_call: NA
clone_size: NA
v_call: TRBV15
cdr3_nt: TGTGCCACCAGAGTAGGGGATGGGAATGAGCAGTTCTTC
cdr3_aa: CATRVGDGNEQFF

j_call: TRBJ2-7
d_call: TRBD2
clone_size: NA
v_call: TRBV6-6
cdr3_nt: TGTGCCAGCAGTTACGAGCGCGGGGGCTACGAGCAGTACTTC
cdr3_aa: CASSYERGGYEQYF

j_call: TRBJ1-1
d_call: TRBD1
clone_size: NA
v_call: TRBV11-2
cdr3_nt: TGTGCCAGCAGCTTGGATCGACAGGGCAAAGCTTTCTTT
cdr3_aa: CASSLDRQGKAFF

j_call: TRBJ2-7
d_call: NA
clone_size: NA
v_call: TRBV7-6
cdr3_nt: TGTGCCAGCACCACCAGGGGTTTTGTAAGTCCCTTC
cdr3_aa: CASTTRGFVSPF

j_call: TRBJ2-3
d_call: NA
clone_size: NA
v_call: TRBV27
cdr3_nt: TGTGCCAGCAGTTCCAGAGATACGCAGTATTTT
cdr3_aa: CASSSRDTQYF

j_call: TRBJ2-3
d_call: TRBD2
clone_size: NA
v_call: TRBV10-3
cdr3_nt: TGTGCCATCAGGGAAGCTAGCGGGGGGGCCCGAGATACGCAGTATTTT
cdr3_aa: CAIREASGGARDTQYF

j_call: TRBJ1-3
d_call: NA
clone_size: NA
v_call: TRBV28
cdr3_nt: TGTGCCACCATACCCCCCCAACGGAGATTCAGCTCTGGAAACACCATATATTTT
cdr3_aa: CATIPPQRRFSSGNTIYF

j_call: TRBJ1-6
d_call: NA
clone_size: NA
v_call: TRBV7-9
cdr3_nt: TGTGCCAGCAGCCCACGGGGACTCTGGGAAAATTCACCCCTCCACTTT
cdr3_aa: CASSPRGLWENSPLHF

j_call: TRBJ2-7
d_call: TRBD1
clone_size: few
v_call: TRBV28
cdr3_nt: TGTGCCAGCAGCCTCCCCGGGACAGGGTACGAGCAGTACTTC
cdr3_aa: CASSLPGTGYEQYF